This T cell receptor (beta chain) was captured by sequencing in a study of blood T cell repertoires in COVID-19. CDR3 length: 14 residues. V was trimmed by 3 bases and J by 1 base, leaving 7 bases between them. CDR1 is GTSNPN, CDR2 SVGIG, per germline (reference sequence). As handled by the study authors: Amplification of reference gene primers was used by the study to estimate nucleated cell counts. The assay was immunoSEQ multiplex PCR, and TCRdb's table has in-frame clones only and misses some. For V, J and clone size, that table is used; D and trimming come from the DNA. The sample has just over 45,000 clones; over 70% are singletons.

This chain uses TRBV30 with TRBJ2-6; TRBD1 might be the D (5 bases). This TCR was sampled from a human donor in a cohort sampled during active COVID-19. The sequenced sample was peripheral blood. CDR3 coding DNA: TGTGCCTGGAGCGCAGGGTCTGGGGCCAACGTCCTGACTTTC. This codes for CAWSAGSGANVLTF. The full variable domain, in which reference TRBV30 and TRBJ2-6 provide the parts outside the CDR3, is SQTIHQWPATLVQPVGSPLSLECTVEGTSNPNLYWYRQAAGRGLQLLFYSVGIGQISSEVPQNLSASRPQDRQFILSSKKLLLSDSGFYLCAWSAGSGANVLTFGAGSRLTVL.